Presented here are 27 T cell receptor beta chains from one specimen sequenced in a study of identical twins. One entry per CDR3 protein results from TCRdb running MiXCR on the 5' RACE reads. The table lists around 1.7 million distinct CDR3 sequences, about 30% of them singletons. Sequenced: cord blood. Receptors were obtained from a newborn girl in good health.

A few counts support this clonotype. The V call is TRBV9, the J call TRBJ2-7; D is undetermined. V was trimmed by 3 bases and J by 7 bases, leaving 11 bases between them. The CDR3 runs 12 residues. Per germline, CDR1 SGDLS and CDR2 YYNGEE. The CDR3 is CASSASFQEQYF. CDR3 DNA: TGTGCCAGCAGCGCCTCCTTTCAGGAGCAGTACTTC.

Ten or more counts support this clonotype. V and J are TRBV2 and TRBJ1-2; 9 bases are shared with TRBD1. With V trimmed by 1 base and J by 8 bases, 2 bases remained unmatched. The V gene's germline CDR1 is SNHLY and CDR2 FYNNEI. This CDR3 region has 13 residues. CDR3: CASSEGTGAGYTF. The CDR3 region has the DNA TGTGCCAGCAGTGAAGGGACAGGGGCGGGCTACACCTTC.

The count of this clonotype is one. The chain combines TRBV24-1 with TRBJ2-1; the D is unclear. CDR1 is KGHDR, CDR2 SFDVKD, per germline. The V end lost 4 bases, the J end lost 6 bases, and 15 bases lay between the germline ends. The CDR3 loop spans 15 amino acids. CDR3: CATSDQTQNPNEQFF. CDR3 DNA: TGTGCCACCAGTGACCAGACCCAGAACCCCAATGAGCAGTTCTTC.

The V gene is TRBV5-1, the J gene TRBJ2-7; D is perhaps TRBD1 or TRBD2 (5 bases each). The CDR3 loop spans 14 amino acids. V shed 6 bases and J shed 1 base, with 14 bases lying between them. Germline V gene sequence: CDR1 SGHRS, CDR2 YFSETQ. The CDR3 here is CASKLRDGSYEQYF. CDR3 nucleotide sequence: TGCGCCAGCAAACTCCGGGACGGGTCCTACGAGCAGTACTTC.

V usage is TRBV14 and J usage is TRBJ2-7; D gene unclear. Deletions cut 3 bases from V and 3 bases from J, with 6 bases between. The germline V gene has CDR1 SGHDN and CDR2 FVKESK. This CDR3 region has 12 residues. The CDR3 is CASSHSYYEQYF. DNA for the CDR3: TGTGCCAGCAGCCATAGCTACTACGAGCAGTACTTC.

This sequence joins TRBV7-2 and TRBJ2-7; TRBD2 matches 15 bases. Looked up from germline, CDR1 is SGHTA and CDR2 is FQGNSA. V shed 5 bases, J shed 7 bases, and the junction held 12 bases outside the gene matches. The CDR3 is 17 amino acids. The CDR3 here is CASSAPGLAGGNNEQYF. The CDR3 bases are TGTGCCAGCAGCGCACCGGGACTAGCGGGAGGAAACAATGAGCAGTACTTC.

CDR3 coding DNA: TGTGCCAGCAGCCAAGACCCCAGGATTGCCGGGGAGCTGTTTTTT. Encoded protein: CASSQDPRIAGELFF. The chain has TRBV4-2 and TRBJ2-2; D not resolved. The germline CDR1 and CDR2 sequences are LGHNA and YNFKEQ. This CDR3 region has 15 residues. Trimming left V 0 bases short and J 6 bases short, with 11 bases between.

Concerning this clonotype itself: Mismatch with germline at one junction end may stem from a read error. V is TRBV29-1 and J is TRBJ2-1; D not certain. The CDR3 has 14 residues. Germline V gene lookup returns CDR1 SQVTM and CDR2 ANQGSEA. The CDR3 nucleotides read TGCAGCGTTGAAGACGGAAGCTCCCACAATGAGCAGTTCTTC. As protein: CSVEDGSSHNEQFF.

The chain has TRBV24-1 and TRBJ1-2; 8 nucleotides match TRBD1. Trimming at V came to 5 bases and at J to 4 bases, leaving 5 bases not matched to a gene. Germline values: CDR1 KGHDR, CDR2 SFDVKD. This CDR3 is 14 amino acids long. In DNA, the CDR3 is TGTGCCACCAGTGTTTCAGGGGGCGGCTATGGCTACACCTTC. Amino acid sequence: CATSVSGGGYGYTF.

This chain joins TRBV2 and TRBJ1-5, with 7 bases identical to TRBD1. Germline V gene lookup returns CDR1 SNHLY and CDR2 FYNNEI. The CDR3 covers 15 residues. V lost 7 bases, J lost 0 bases, and 6 bases stayed unmatched. This CDR3 reads CASTGDRYSNQPQHF. The CDR3 DNA follows: TGTGCCAGCACTGGGGACAGATATAGCAATCAGCCCCAGCATTTT. Supplemented by reference TRBV2 and TRBJ1-5, the full variable domain reads EPEVTQTPSHQVTQMGQEVILRCVPISNHLYFYWYRQILGQKVEFLVSFYNNEISEKSEIFDDQFSVERPDGSNFTLKIRSTKLEDSAMYFCASTGDRYSNQPQHFGDGTRLSIL.

The J gene is TRBJ2-3, the V gene TRBV2; no reliable D call. Germline V gene data show CDR1 as SNHLY and CDR2 as FYNNEI. Trimming took 5 bases from V and 0 from J, leaving 12 bases between them. The CDR3 runs 15 residues. The chain's CDR3 is CASSPDGSSTDTQYF. In DNA form, the CDR3 reads TGTGCCAGCAGTCCAGACGGATCTAGCACAGATACGCAGTATTTT. The variable domain in full, completed from reference TRBV2 and TRBJ2-3, reads EPEVTQTPSHQVTQMGQEVILRCVPISNHLYFYWYRQILGQKVEFLVSFYNNEISEKSEIFDDQFSVERPDGSNFTLKIRSTKLEDSAMYFCASSPDGSSTDTQYFGPGTRLTVL.

The rearrangement links TRBV20-1 to TRBJ2-3, with 7 bases fitting TRBD2. Germline V lookup: CDR1 DFQATT, CDR2 SNEGSKA (reference sequence). The CDR3 sequence is 14 residues long. V was clipped by 0 bases and J by 4 bases; unmatched bases: 4. The CDR3 sequence is CSARDLGRPDTQYF. The CDR3 DNA reads TGCAGTGCTAGAGATCTCGGGAGGCCAGATACGCAGTATTTT.

The gene calls are TRBV28 and TRBJ2-5; D is possibly TRBD1 (5 bases). Trimming took off 5 bases at V and 2 bases at J, with 15 bases between the two ends. The CDR3 has 15 residues. Germline V lookup: CDR1 MDHEN, CDR2 SYDVKM. As DNA, the CDR3 is TGTGCCAGCAGTCCCCCAAACAGGTTTCAAGAGACCCAGTACTTC. Translation: CASSPPNRFQETQYF.

As regards this clonotype: Since a much larger clone is just one base distant, this may be a read error. The chain couples TRBV25-1 to TRBJ2-4; 10 nucleotides align to TRBD1. The CDR3 spans 13 residues. CDR1 MGHDK and CDR2 SYGVNS come from the germline V gene. V trimming: 6 bases; J trimming: 15 bases; junction bases outside the gene matches: 11. CDR3 nucleotide sequence: TGTGCCAGCAGAAGACAGGGGGCCTACGAGCGGTACTTC. Protein: CASRRQGAYERYF.

The rearrangement links TRBV29-1 to TRBJ1-1; TRBD1 might be the D (6 bases). Germline loops: CDR1 SQVTM, CDR2 ANQGSEA. The V end was cut by 6 bases, the J end by 3 bases, with 14 bases between. There are 13 residues in the CDR3. The CDR3 loop is CSVRSKGDTEAFF. CDR3 bases: TGCAGCGTCAGATCGAAGGGGGACACTGAAGCTTTCTTT.

This chain links TRBV2 with TRBJ2-2; D not certain. Trimming took off 8 bases at V and 8 bases at J, with 9 bases between the two ends. The germline V gene has CDR1 SNHLY and CDR2 FYNNEI. This CDR3 comprises 11 residues. The CDR3 spells CASGDGGELFF. Written as DNA, the CDR3 is TGTGCCAGCGGCGACGGAGGGGAGCTGTTTTTT. The complete variable domain, with remaining parts taken from reference TRBV2 and TRBJ2-2, reads EPEVTQTPSHQVTQMGQEVILRCVPISNHLYFYWYRQILGQKVEFLVSFYNNEISEKSEIFDDQFSVERPDGSNFTLKIRSTKLEDSAMYFCASGDGGELFFGEGSRLTVL.

This clonotype was seen more than once but under ten times. The chain joins TRBV5-1 to TRBJ2-7, with D unclear. The CDR3 has 16 amino acids. Germline V gene lookup returns CDR1 SGHRS and CDR2 YFSETQ. V lost 2 bases to trimming and J lost 2 bases, with 17 bases between them. CDR3 residues: CASSFRNSGSPYEQYF. CDR3 nucleotide sequence: TGCGCCAGCAGCTTCAGGAATTCCGGGTCACCCTACGAGCAGTACTTC.

The chain is built from TRBV20-1 and TRBJ2-4, with D perhaps TRBD2 (5 bases). The last part of the DNA fits TRBJ2-7 better; the J call may be wrong. Germline V gives CDR1 DFQATT, CDR2 SNEGSKA (reference sequence). This CDR3 contains 12 residues. CDR3 amino acids: CSANTGGDEQYF. The CDR3, as DNA: TGCAGTGCGAACACCGGAGGTGACGAGCAGTACTTC.

This chain joins TRBV12-3 or TRBV12-4 and TRBJ1-6; the D is unclear. The CDR3 is made up of 13 amino acids. V gave up 5 bases and J gave up 7 bases, with 9 bases separating them. The CDR3 DNA reads TGTGCCAGCAGTGGACGGGCGAATTCACCCCTCCACTTT. It translates to CASSGRANSPLHF.

This clonotype was picked up a small number of times. The rearrangement links TRBV7-9 to TRBJ1-2; maybe TRBD1 (5 bases). Germline values: CDR1 SEHNR, CDR2 FQNEAQ (reference sequence). The CDR3 is made up of 13 amino acids. Trimming took off 3 bases at V and 6 bases at J, with 11 bases between the two ends. The CDR3, as DNA: TGTGCCAGCAGCTTCCCTCCAGGGAATGGCTACACCTTC. Its protein is CASSFPPGNGYTF.

This clonotype was detected only once. This chain connects TRBV20-1 to TRBJ2-1; D gene uncertain. Trimming took 3 bases from V and 8 from J, leaving 14 bases between them. The germline gives CDR1 DFQATT, CDR2 SNEGSKA (reference sequence). The CDR3 runs 13 residues. The chain's CDR3 is CSARRPFGYEQFF. The DNA of the CDR3 is TGCAGTGCTAGGAGGCCGTTTGGGTATGAGCAGTTCTTC.

This sequence joins TRBV11-2 and TRBJ1-2; D possibly corresponds to TRBD1 (5 bases). Germline loops: CDR1 SGHAT, CDR2 FQNNGV. The CDR3 sequence is 16 residues long. The V and J ends lost 1 base and 7 bases respectively, with 19 bases between them. CDR3 residues: CASSLGPHRGEVGYTF. The CDR3, as DNA: TGTGCCAGCAGCTTAGGTCCCCATAGAGGGGAGGTTGGCTACACCTTC.

The chain uses TRBV6-1 and TRBJ1-2, with a tentative D call TRBD1 (6 bases). Trimming left V 7 bases short and J 4 bases short, with 19 bases between. Germline V gene lookup returns CDR1 MNHNS and CDR2 SASEGT. The CDR3 spans 15 residues. CDR3 protein: CASMRGGNNFYGYTF. In DNA form, the CDR3 reads TGTGCCAGCATGAGGGGGGGGAATAACTTCTATGGCTACACCTTC.

The V and J genes are TRBV7-2 and TRBJ2-3, with 8 positions matching TRBD2. Trimming took 3 bases from V and 5 from J; bases not matched to a gene: 10. CDR1 and CDR2 (germline): SGHTA, FQGNSA. The CDR3 is 16 residues long. CDR3 bases: TGTGCCAGCAGCTTTGGTCTCGGCGGGGGGCGAGATACGCAGTATTTT. It codes for CASSFGLGGGRDTQYF. The whole variable domain, filled in from reference TRBV7-2 and TRBJ2-3, reads GAGVSQSPSNKVTEKGKDVELRCDPISGHTALYWYRQSLGQGLEFLIYFQGNSAPDKSGLPSDRFSAERTGGSVSTLTIQRTQQEDSAVYLCASSFGLGGGRDTQYFGPGTRLTVL.

In this sample, this clonotype turned up a few times. The chain couples TRBV20-1 to TRBJ2-3; D not certain. CDR3 length: 11 amino acids. Germline values: CDR1 DFQATT, CDR2 SNEGSKA (reference sequence). The V end was cut by 8 bases, the J end by 0 bases, with 6 bases between. This chain's CDR3 is CSPPSTDTQYF. CDR3 in DNA: TGCAGTCCCCCTAGCACAGATACGCAGTATTTT.

This clonotype showed up just a few times. J is TRBJ2-1 and V is TRBV2, with D possibly matching TRBD2 (5 bases). Trimming took off 3 bases at V and 5 bases at J, with 11 bases between the two ends. The CDR3 covers 14 residues. Germline lookup yields CDR1 SNHLY and CDR2 FYNNEI. The CDR3 bases are TGTGCCAGCAGTGAGTCGGGGAAGGACAATGAGCAGTTCTTC. It yields the protein CASSESGKDNEQFF.

This clonotype was detected a few times. J is TRBJ1-5 and V is TRBV6-1; D gene unclear. Trimming removed 7 bases from V and 3 bases from J, with 10 bases in between. Looked up from germline, CDR1 is MNHNS and CDR2 is SASEGT. CDR3 length: 13 amino acids. The CDR3 DNA sequence: TGTGCCAGCAAAAGTACAGACAATCAGCCCCAGCATTTT. Encoded protein: CASKSTDNQPQHF.